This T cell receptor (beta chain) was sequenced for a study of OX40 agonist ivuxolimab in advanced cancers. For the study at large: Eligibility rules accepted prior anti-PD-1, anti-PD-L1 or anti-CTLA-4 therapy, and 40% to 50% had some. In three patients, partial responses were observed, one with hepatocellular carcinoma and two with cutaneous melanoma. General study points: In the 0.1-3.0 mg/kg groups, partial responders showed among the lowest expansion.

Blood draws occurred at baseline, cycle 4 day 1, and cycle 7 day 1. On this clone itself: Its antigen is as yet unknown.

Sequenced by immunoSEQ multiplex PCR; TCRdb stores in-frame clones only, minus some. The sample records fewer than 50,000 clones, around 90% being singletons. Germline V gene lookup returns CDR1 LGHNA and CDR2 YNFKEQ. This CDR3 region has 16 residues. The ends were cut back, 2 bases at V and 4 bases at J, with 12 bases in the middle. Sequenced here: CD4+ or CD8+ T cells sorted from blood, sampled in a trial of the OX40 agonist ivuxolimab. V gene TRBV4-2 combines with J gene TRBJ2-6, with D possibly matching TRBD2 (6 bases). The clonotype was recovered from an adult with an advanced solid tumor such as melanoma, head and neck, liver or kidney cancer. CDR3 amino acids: CASSQLRGSGANVLTF. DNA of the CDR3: TGTGCCAGCAGCCAACTCCGGGGGTCAGGGGCCAACGTCCTGACTTTC.